Shown below are 10 T cell receptor beta chains from a single sample sequenced in a study of T cells after yellow fever vaccination. MiXCR was run by TCRdb on the 5' RACE reads, yielding one entry per CDR3 protein. The sample lists about 320,000 distinct CDR3 sequences; over 3.5% were seen once. This sample comprised PBMCs, obtained 15 days after the yellow fever booster vaccination. These receptors came from a man aged 18 to 29 who received the YFV17D yellow fever vaccine.

The chain recombines TRBV5-6 with TRBJ2-1; D gene uncertain. Germline CDR1 is SGHDT and CDR2 is YYEEEE. This CDR3 region has 12 residues. The germline V and J ends were trimmed by 1 base and 8 bases, with 7 bases remaining between them. CDR3 DNA: TGTGCCAGCAGCTTGTTGAGTGATGAGCAGTTCTTC. Translating gives CASSLLSDEQFF.

Only a few counts were recorded for this clonotype. This chain connects TRBV7-3 to TRBJ2-1; 9 nucleotides match TRBD2. Losses at the gene ends were 6 bases for V and 2 bases for J; bases not matched to a gene: 5. CDR1 SGHTA and CDR2 FQGTGA come from the germline V gene. The length of the CDR3 is 15 residues. The CDR3 DNA sequence: TGTGCCAGCAGACTAAGCGGGGGGCCCTACAATGAGCAGTTCTTC. This gives the protein CASRLSGGPYNEQFF.

This clonotype has a count of ten or more. The rearrangement joins TRBV10-2 to TRBJ2-7; D is possibly TRBD1 (6 bases). Germline assignment: CDR1 WSHSY and CDR2 SAAADI. The CDR3 contains 13 residues. V was clipped by 8 bases and J by 2 bases, with 13 bases between them. The CDR3 loop reads CASVGTITYEQYF. CDR3 in DNA: TGCGCCAGCGTGGGGACAATCACCTACGAGCAGTACTTC.

This clonotype was counted a few times. The rearrangement uses TRBV2 and TRBJ2-5; weak D call: TRBD1 (5 bases). The CDR3 loop spans 17 amino acids. Trimming cost V 4 bases and J 1 base, with 19 bases left between them. Germline-derived CDR1 and CDR2 are SNHLY and FYNNEI. Here the CDR3 reads CASSGQRGRAGQETQYF. CDR3 nucleotides: TGTGCCAGCAGTGGTCAAAGGGGCAGGGCAGGCCAAGAGACCCAGTACTTC.

This rearrangement joins TRBV20-1 to TRBJ2-5; no clear D. Germline lookup yields CDR1 DFQATT and CDR2 SNEGSKA (reference sequence). Trimming pared 6 bases from V and 5 bases from J, leaving 10 bases between. The CDR3 loop spans 11 amino acids. CDR3 sequence reads: CSAVVWETQYF. DNA of the CDR3: TGCAGTGCGGTAGTCTGGGAGACCCAGTACTTC.

This clonotype was seen a handful of times. J is TRBJ2-7 and V is TRBV7-2; D ambiguous. This CDR3 is built from 14 residues. The V end was cut by 3 bases, the J end by 2 bases, with 11 bases between. Germline V gives CDR1 SGHTA, CDR2 FQGNSA. The DNA of the CDR3 is TGTGCCAGCAGCTTCCCCCCGTTCACCTACGAGCAGTACGTC. This sequence encodes CASSFPPFTYEQYV.

A few counts support this clonotype. The CDR3 spells CASSPPGTRGVTQYF. CDR3 sequence (DNA): TGCGCCAGCAGCCCCCCAGGGACTAGGGGGGTGACCCAGTACTTC. The chain has TRBV5-1 and TRBJ2-5, with TRBD2 matching over 8 bases. The germline V gene has CDR1 SGHRS and CDR2 YFSETQ. J lost 7 bases, V lost 4 bases, and 12 bases had no gene match. CDR3 length: 15 residues. The variable domain in full, completed from reference TRBV5-1 and TRBJ2-5, reads KAGVTQTPRYLIKTRGQQVTLSCSPISGHRSVSWYQQTPGQGLQFLFEYFSETQRNKGNFPGRFSGRQFSNSRSEMNVSTLELGDSALYLCASSPPGTRGVTQYFGPGTRLLVL.

The V and J genes are TRBV7-2 and TRBJ2-4, with D perhaps TRBD1 or TRBD2 (6 bases each). V was trimmed by 3 bases and J by 7 bases, leaving 19 bases between them. The CDR3 spans 16 residues. CDR1 and CDR2 (germline): SGHTA, FQGNSA. CDR3 in DNA: TGTGCCAGCAGCTTTTCCTGGTTGGGGGGCCGGAACATTCAGTACTTC. Protein sequence: CASSFSWLGGRNIQYF. Full variable domain (outside the CDR3, taken from reference TRBV7-2 and TRBJ2-4): GAGVSQSPSNKVTEKGKDVELRCDPISGHTALYWYRQSLGQGLEFLIYFQGNSAPDKSGLPSDRFSAERTGGSVSTLTIQRTQQEDSAVYLCASSFSWLGGRNIQYFGAGTRLSVL.

The table lists this clonotype with a few counts. The chain carries TRBV30 and TRBJ1-2; maybe TRBD1 (5 bases). The V end was cut by 0 bases, the J end by 8 bases, with 13 bases between. Germline CDR1 and CDR2: GTSNPN and SVGIG (reference sequence). The CDR3 has 13 residues. The CDR3 region is CAWSVWGSEGYTF. CDR3 in DNA: TGTGCCTGGAGTGTATGGGGCAGTGAAGGCTACACCTTC.

The chain uses TRBV7-2 and TRBJ2-7; maybe TRBD1 (5 bases). V was pared by 1 base and J by 2 bases, with 12 bases between. CDR1 is SGHTA and CDR2 is FQGNSA in the germline V gene. This CDR3 has 15 amino acids. The DNA for the CDR3 is TGTGCCAGCAGCTTAGGGGGCAACCACCCCTACGAGCAGTACGTC. Its translation: CASSLGGNHPYEQYV.